This T cell receptor (beta chain) was obtained from a study of blood T cell repertoires in COVID-19. Turning to the study itself: COVID-19 samples, acute and convalescent, were from the United States, Italy and Spain. T cells, B-cell-depleted T cells, or PBMCs supplied cDNA or gDNA.

The CDR3 length is 16 residues. Trimming removed 6 bases from V and 8 bases from J; junction bases left unmatched: 11. Germline CDR1 and CDR2: MNHEY and SMNVEV (reference sequence). As processed by the authors: Researchers report that nucleated cell counts were estimated from reference gene primer amplification. Sequencing was performed with immunoSEQ multiplex PCR; in TCRdb, only in-frame clones are kept and a portion is missing. V, J and clone size derive from that table, while D and trimming were established from the DNA sequence. The top ten clones hold about 10% of a sample with 200,000 to 250,000 clones, more than 65% of them seen once.

This clonotype originated in a man aged 45-60 years with active or convalescent COVID-19. Sequenced material: peripheral blood. The chain recombines TRBV27 with TRBJ2-1; 12 bases agree with TRBD2. The CDR3 nucleotides read TGTGCCAGCAGCCTGCTAGCGGGGGGGCCGCGGGATGAGCAGTTCTTC. It codes for CASSLLAGGPRDEQFF.